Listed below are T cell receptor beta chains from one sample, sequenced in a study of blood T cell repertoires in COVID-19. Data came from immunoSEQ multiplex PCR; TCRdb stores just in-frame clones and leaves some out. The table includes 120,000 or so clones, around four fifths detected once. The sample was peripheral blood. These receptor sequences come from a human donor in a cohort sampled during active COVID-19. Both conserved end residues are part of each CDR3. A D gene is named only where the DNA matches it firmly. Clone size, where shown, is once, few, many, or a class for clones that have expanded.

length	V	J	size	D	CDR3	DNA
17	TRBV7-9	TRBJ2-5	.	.	CASNYSPRGPGQETQYF	TGTGCCAGCAACTACTCCCCCCGAGGGCCGGGACAAGAGACCCAGTACTTC
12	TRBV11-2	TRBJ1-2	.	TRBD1	CASSLTGDGYTF	TGTGCCAGCAGCTTAACAGGGGATGGCTACACCTTC
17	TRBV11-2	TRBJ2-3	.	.	CASSLDDSSAGTDTQYF	TGTGCCAGCAGCTTAGATGATTCTAGTGCGGGCACAGATACGCAGTATTTT
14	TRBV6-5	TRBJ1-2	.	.	CASRKPVVAGGYTF	TGTGCCAGCAGGAAGCCAGTTGTCGCGGGAGGCTACACCTTC
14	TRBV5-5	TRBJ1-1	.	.	CASSLWGDSTEAFF	TGTGCCAGCAGCTTGTGGGGGGATAGCACTGAAGCTTTCTTT
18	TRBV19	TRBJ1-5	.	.	CASSIGRFQTHSNQPQHF	TGTGCCAGTAGTATTGGCCGGTTCCAGACTCATAGCAATCAGCCCCAGCATTTT
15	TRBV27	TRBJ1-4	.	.	CASTRNRATNEKLFF	TGTGCCAGCACCCGTAACAGGGCAACTAATGAAAAACTGTTTTTT
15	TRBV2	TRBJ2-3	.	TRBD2	CASSLLAGSTDTQYF	TGTGCCAGCAGTCTACTAGCGGGATCCACAGATACGCAGTATTTT
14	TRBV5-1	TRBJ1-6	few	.	CASSLGEYNSPLHF	TGCGCCAGCAGCTTGGGGGAGTATAATTCACCCCTCCACTTT
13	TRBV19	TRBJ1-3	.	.	CASSISSGNTIYF	TGTGCCAGTAGTATCAGCTCTGGAAACACCATATATTTT
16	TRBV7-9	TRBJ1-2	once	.	CASSLSAIRAGYGYTF	TGTGCCAGCAGCTTATCCGCCATAAGGGCGGGCTATGGCTACACCTTC
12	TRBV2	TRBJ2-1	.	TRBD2	CASSRGGDEQFF	TGTGCCAGCAGTCGGGGAGGGGATGAGCAGTTCTTC
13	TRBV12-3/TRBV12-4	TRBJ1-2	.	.	CASSGRVDRGYTF	TGTGCCAGCAGTGGCAGGGTAGATCGTGGCTACACCTTC
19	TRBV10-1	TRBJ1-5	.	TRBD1	CASSSLRTGATHSNQPQHF	TGCGCCAGCAGTTCCCTCCGGACAGGGGCGACCCATAGCAATCAGCCCCAGCATTTT
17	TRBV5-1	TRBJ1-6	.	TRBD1	CASSTQGQAALDSPLHF	TGCGCCAGCAGCACCCAAGGACAGGCCGCCTTGGATTCACCCCTCCACTTT
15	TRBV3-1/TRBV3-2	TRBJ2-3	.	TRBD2	CASSLSGAGTDTQYF	TGTGCCAGCAGCCTTAGCGGGGCGGGCACAGATACGCAGTATTTT
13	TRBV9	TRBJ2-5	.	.	CASSVDNQETQYF	TGTGCCAGCAGCGTTGACAATCAAGAGACCCAGTACTTC
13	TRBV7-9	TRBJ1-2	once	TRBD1	CASSLGQHYGYTF	TGTGCCAGCAGCTTGGGACAGCACTATGGCTACACCTTC
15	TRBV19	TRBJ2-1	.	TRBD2	CASRGSTSGRNEQFF	TGTGCCAGTAGAGGATCGACTAGCGGGAGGAATGAGCAGTTCTTC
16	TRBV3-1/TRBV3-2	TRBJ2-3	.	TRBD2	CASSPIPGLAGDTQYF	TGTGCCAGCAGCCCGATCCCGGGACTAGCGGGAGATACGCAGTATTTT
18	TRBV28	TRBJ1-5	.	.	CASSLNPLRAPSGQAQHF	TGTGCCAGCAGTTTAAACCCCCTCAGGGCCCCGTCTGGTCAAGCCCAGCATTTT
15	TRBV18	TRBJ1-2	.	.	CASSPISGETYGYTF	TGTGCCAGCTCACCAATATCCGGGGAAACCTATGGCTACACCTTC
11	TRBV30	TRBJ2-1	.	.	CAWKLDAEQFF	TGTGCCTGGAAACTAGATGCTGAGCAGTTCTTC
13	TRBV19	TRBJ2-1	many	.	CASSISGDNEQFF	TGTGCCAGTAGTATAAGCGGTGACAATGAGCAGTTCTTC
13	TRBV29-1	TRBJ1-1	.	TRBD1	CSVTGGRNTEAFF	TGCAGCGTAACAGGGGGCCGGAACACTGAAGCTTTCTTT
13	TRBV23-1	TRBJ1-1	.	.	CASSQSRGTEAFF	TGCGCCAGCAGTCAAAGTAGAGGCACTGAAGCTTTCTTT
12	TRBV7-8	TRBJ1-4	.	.	CASSLVRDLLFF	TGTGCCAGCAGCTTAGTGCGGGACCTTCTGTTTTTT
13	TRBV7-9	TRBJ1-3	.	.	CGMQGSYGNTIYF	TGTGGGATGCAGGGGAGCTATGGAAACACCATATATTTT
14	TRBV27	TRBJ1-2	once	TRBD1	CASSLTRDRDGYTF	TGTGCCAGCAGTTTAACCCGGGACAGGGACGGCTACACCTTC
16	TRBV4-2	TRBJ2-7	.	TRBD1	CASSQVSGTGLYEQYF	TGTGCCAGCAGCCAAGTGTCCGGGACAGGCCTCTACGAGCAGTACTTC
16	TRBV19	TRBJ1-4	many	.	CASSIETGQTNEKLFF	TGTGCCAGTAGTATCGAAACAGGGCAAACTAATGAAAAACTGTTTTTT
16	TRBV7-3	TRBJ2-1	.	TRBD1	CASSIDGQASYNEQFF	TGTGCCAGCAGCATAGACGGACAGGCCAGCTACAATGAGCAGTTCTTC
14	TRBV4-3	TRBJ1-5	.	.	CASSQGQFAQPQHF	TGCGCCAGCAGCCAAGGACAGTTCGCTCAGCCCCAGCATTTT
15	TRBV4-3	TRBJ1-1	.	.	CASSQDRDSNTEAFF	TGCGCCAGCAGCCAAGACCGAGACAGCAACACTGAAGCTTTCTTT
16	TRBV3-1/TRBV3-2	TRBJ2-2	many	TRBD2	CASSRAPGLVSGELFF	TGTGCCAGCAGCCGAGCTCCGGGACTAGTCTCAGGGGAGCTGTTTTTT
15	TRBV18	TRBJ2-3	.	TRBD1	CASSPPGQGADTQYF	TGTGCCAGCTCACCACCGGGACAGGGGGCAGATACGCAGTATTTT
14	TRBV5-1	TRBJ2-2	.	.	CASSQNLDTGELFF	TGCGCCAGCAGTCAGAATCTGGACACCGGGGAGCTGTTTTTT
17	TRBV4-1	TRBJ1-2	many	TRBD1	CASSQFQGALRGYGYTF	TGCGCCAGCAGCCAATTTCAGGGGGCGTTACGTGGCTATGGCTACACCTTC
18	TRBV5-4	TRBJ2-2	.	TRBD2	CASSMGTSGGAVVGELFF	TGTGCCAGCAGCATGGGGACTAGCGGGGGGGCCGTTGTAGGGGAGCTGTTTTTT
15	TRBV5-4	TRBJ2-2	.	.	CASSSFRRQTGELFF	TGTGCCAGCAGCTCGTTCAGGAGACAGACCGGGGAGCTGTTTTTT
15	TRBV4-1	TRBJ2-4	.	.	CASSQRTLAKNIQYF	TGCGCCAGCAGCCAGAGAACCTTAGCCAAAAACATTCAGTACTTC
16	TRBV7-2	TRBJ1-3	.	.	CASSLGAGSSGNTIYF	TGTGCCAGCAGCTTAGGGGCAGGAAGCTCTGGAAACACCATATATTTT
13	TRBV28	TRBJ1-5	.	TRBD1	CASSSTGVQPQHF	TGTGCCAGCAGTTCTACAGGGGTTCAGCCCCAGCATTTT
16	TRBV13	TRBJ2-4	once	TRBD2	CASSSTSVLAKNIQYF	TGTGCCAGCAGTTCAACTAGCGTCCTCGCCAAAAACATTCAGTACTTC
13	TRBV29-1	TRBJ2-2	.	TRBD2	CSVESGSPGELFF	TGCAGCGTTGAAAGCGGGAGTCCCGGGGAGCTGTTTTTT
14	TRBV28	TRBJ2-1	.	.	CASSFPGSYNEQFF	TGTGCCAGCAGTTTCCCAGGGTCCTACAATGAGCAGTTCTTC
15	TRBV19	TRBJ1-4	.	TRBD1	CASSTADRYNEKLFF	TGTGCCAGTAGTACCGCGGACAGGTATAATGAAAAACTGTTTTTT
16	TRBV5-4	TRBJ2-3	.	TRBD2	CASSRGTSSSTDTQYF	TGTGCCAGCAGCCGTGGGACTAGCAGTAGCACAGATACGCAGTATTTT